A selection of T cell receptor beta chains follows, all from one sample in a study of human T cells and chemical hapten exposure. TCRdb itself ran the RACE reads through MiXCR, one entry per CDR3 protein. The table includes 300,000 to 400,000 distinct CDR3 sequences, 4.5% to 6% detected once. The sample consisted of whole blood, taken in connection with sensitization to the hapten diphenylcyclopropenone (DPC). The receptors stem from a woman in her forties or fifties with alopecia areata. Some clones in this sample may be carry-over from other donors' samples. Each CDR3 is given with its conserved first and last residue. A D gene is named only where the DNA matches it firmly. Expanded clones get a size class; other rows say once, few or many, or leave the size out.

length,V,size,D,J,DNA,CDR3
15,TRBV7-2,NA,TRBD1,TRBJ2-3,TGTGCCAGCAGCTACACAGGGGGAGGTGCAGATACGCAGTATTTT,CASSYTGGGADTQYF
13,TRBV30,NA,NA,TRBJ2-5,TGTGCCTGGAGTCCGGGACGGCAAGAGACCCAGTACTTC,CAWSPGRQETQYF
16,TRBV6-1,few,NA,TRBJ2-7,TGTGCCAGCAGTGAAGTCGGAAGCGGGTCCGCCTACGAGCAGTACTTC,CASSEVGSGSAYEQYF
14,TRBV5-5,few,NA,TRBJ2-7,TGTGCCAGCAGCCGAGACATGGGGGTTTCCGAGCAGTACTTC,CASSRDMGVSEQYF
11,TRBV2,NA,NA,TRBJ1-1,TGTGCCAGCAGTGAAGGCAGGGATGCTTTCTTT,CASSEGRDAFF
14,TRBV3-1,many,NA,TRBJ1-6,TGTGCCAGCAGCCAGGGGGGAGGGAATTCACCCCTCCACTTT,CASSQGGGNSPLHF
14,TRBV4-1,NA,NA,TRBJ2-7,TGCGCCAGCAGCCGGCTAGGACTACCCTACGAGCAGTACTTC,CASSRLGLPYEQYF
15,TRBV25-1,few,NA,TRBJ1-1,TGTGCCAGCAGTCGAGAGGGGTTTGCTGCCACTGAAGCTTTCTTT,CASSREGFAATEAFF
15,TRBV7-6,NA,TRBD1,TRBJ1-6,TGTGCCAGCAGCTTAGGGGGGGACAGCAATTCACCCCTCCACTTT,CASSLGGDSNSPLHF
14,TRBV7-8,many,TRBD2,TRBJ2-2,TGTGCCAGCAGTAGGACTAGCGGGAGTAGGGAGCTGTTTTTT,CASSRTSGSRELFF
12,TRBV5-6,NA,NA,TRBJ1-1,TGTGCCAGCAGCTTAGGAGTGTTTGAAGCTTTCTTT,CASSLGVFEAFF
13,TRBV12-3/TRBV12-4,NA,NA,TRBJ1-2,TGTGCCAGCAGTTTCGACCGAACCTATGGCTACACCTTC,CASSFDRTYGYTF
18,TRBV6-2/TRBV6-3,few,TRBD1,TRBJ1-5,TGTGCCAGCAGTCAGTTCGGGACAGGGAGGTTGAGCAATCAGCCCCAGCATTTT,CASSQFGTGRLSNQPQHF
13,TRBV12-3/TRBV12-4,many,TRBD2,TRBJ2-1,TGTGCCAGCAGGCTAGCGGGAGACAATGAGCAGTTCTTC,CASRLAGDNEQFF
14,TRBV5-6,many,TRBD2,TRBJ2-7,TGTGCCAGCTTGAAAGTAGCGGGAGGCCCCGAGCAGTACTTC,CASLKVAGGPEQYF
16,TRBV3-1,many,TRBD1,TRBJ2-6,TGTGCCAGCAGCCAATCGACAGGGACTGGGGCCAACGTCCTGACTTTC,CASSQSTGTGANVLTF
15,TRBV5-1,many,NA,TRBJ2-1,TGCGCCAGCAAAAAGGGTAGCGCTACCCGAAATGAGCAGTTCTTC,CASKKGSATRNEQFF
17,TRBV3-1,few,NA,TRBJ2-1,TGTGCCAGCAGCCAACACAGGGTACCAACTACCTACAATGAGCAGTTCTTC,CASSQHRVPTTYNEQFF